One T cell receptor (beta chain) is described in this entry. This receptor's antigen is unknown. Qualities for individual bases were not recorded, and no much larger clone is one base off. The library was obtained by the immunoSEQ multiplex PCR assay. The hsTCRB Kit was used according to the manufacturer's protocol to amplify rearranged TCR beta chain sequences. Sequencing of TCRB libraries was carried out on an Illumina MiSeq. The published analysis was carried out like this. The proprietary platform of the kit vendor was used for demultiplexing, trimming and gene mapping. Entries here come from immuneACCESS through TCRdb and include only in-frame sequences with V and J called. Some clones fail to appear in such tables; in the studies checked, an unresolved V gene covers under half of the shortfall, and the cause of the remainder is unknown. The DNA gave D and trimming, while V, J and clone size come from that table. The table for this sample lists tens of thousands of clones; 75% to 90% of them were counted only once. The ten largest clones add up to more than 5% of the sample.

The sample belongs to a study of a mutant IDH1 vaccine in newly diagnosed glioma listed by TCRdb under 2021. General notes on the study: Patients were given eight vaccinations, in weeks 1, 3, 5, 7, 11, 15, 19 and 23, which matched visits V03 through V10. Longitudinal TCRB deep sequencing was done for 25 treated patients, wherever samples were available for exploratory analyses. Of the 25 to 40 patients who were treated, around 62% were male and around 38% were female, and the mean age was roughly 40 years. In the chemotherapy-containing groups, vaccination started alongside temozolomide cycles, whereas in patients who had radiotherapy alone it started 4-6 weeks after radiotherapy. Prior to enrollment, patients had been given standard therapy consisting of radiotherapy alone, temozolomide alone, or radiochemotherapy with temozolomide, with the combination given to most patients. Peripheral blood was drawn at six visits: V03 (baseline), V05, V07, V10, V12 and V13. Points the paper makes about the study in general: It was noted by the authors that analyses of patient blood samples could not be reproduced owing to sample limitations. Immune responses induced by the vaccine were seen in about 93% of patients across multiple MHC alleles. Pseudoprogression appeared unrelated to alterations in the top peripheral T cell clonotypes detected by TCRB sequencing. Selection of PBMC samples for TCRB deep sequencing was based on availability.

Taken from cysteine to phenylalanine, the CDR3 has 16 residues. Only CDR3 DNA is held: 48 bases, read in frame from base 1. The germline V gene (reference sequence) sets CDR1 to LNHDA and CDR2 to SQIVND. At the junction V is shortened by 5 bases and J by 5 bases; bases outside the gene matches: 7. Reading the label with the study, this specimen's time point is: week 23, last vaccination. Each vaccine dose was 300 ug of a 20-mer mutant IDH1 peptide in Montanide, given subcutaneously with topical imiquimod. All donors had newly diagnosed IDH1-mutant astrocytomas of WHO grade 3 or 4 that showed loss of nuclear ATRX. The samples were drawn from NOA16, a multicentre, single-arm, open-label phase I trial in Germany that tested a mutant IDH1 peptide vaccine in humans for the first time. Genomic DNA for TCRB sequencing was extracted from EDTA blood using the DNeasy Blood and Tissue Kit.

The rearranged chain carries TRBV19 and TRBJ1-5; TRBD1 agrees with 12 junctional bases. The input for sequencing was PBMCs, taken from a glioma patient whose treatment included an IDH1 peptide vaccine. The sequence was collected from a man aged 35 to 55 with glioma. The nucleotide sequence is TGTGCCAGTAGTGTTGGGACAGGGGGCTTCCATCAGCCCCAGCATTTT. Its product reads: CASSVGTGGFHQPQHF. With the rest looked up from the reference TRBV19 and TRBJ1-5 genes rather than sequenced, the full variable domain is DGGITQSPKYLFRKEGQNVTLSCEQNLNHDAMYWYRQDPGQGLRLIYYSQIVNDFQKGDIAEGYSVSREKKESFPLTVTSAQKNPTAFYLCASSVGTGGFHQPQHFGDGTRLSIL.